The clone carrying this T cell receptor beta chain was detected many times. This CDR3 spans 11 amino acids. Germline V gives CDR1 SNHLY, CDR2 FYNNEI. V shed 9 bases and J shed 3 bases, with 9 bases lying between them. The data belong to a study of T cells in Graves' hyperthyroidism and ophthalmopathy. Study context: Peripheral blood was obtained at initial diagnosis, preceding any treatment.

Patients aged 18 to 65 had newly diagnosed hyperthyroidism lasting under 2 months. Uncontrolled infection, other autoimmune disease, pregnancy or lactation led to exclusion. Fresh peripheral blood, around 9.3 ml of it, supplied the PBMCs. TCR beta CDR3 sequences were amplified from RNA transcripts. The study used the HTBI primer set for a first-round RT-PCR of the TCR CDR3. MiXCR, run by TCRdb on the multiplex PCR reads, gives a single entry per CDR3 protein. The sample lists 95,000 to 100,000 distinct CDR3 sequences, roughly 56% seen once, with around 27% in the top ten. The chain is built from TRBV2 and TRBJ2-7; D gene ambiguous. The specimen was blood. This TCR came from a woman in her thirties or forties with Graves' hyperthyroidism. The CDR3 loop reads CASTRVYEQYF. CDR3 DNA sequence: TGTGCCAGTACCCGTGTCTACGAGCAGTACTTC.